The entry that follows covers one TCR beta chain sequence. Sequencing was performed with immunoSEQ multiplex PCR; in TCRdb, only in-frame clones are kept and a portion is missing. The sample lists 200,000 to 250,000 clones, 80% to 90% seen once, with about 3% in the top ten. The data stem from a study of blood T cell repertoires in COVID-19. Study background: COVID-19 samples from acute and convalescent phases originated in the United States, Italy and Spain.

Ages ranged from roughly 18 to 100 years, with residence in under 25 US areas. The CDR3 covers 15 residues. Germline CDR1 reads KGHSH; CDR2 reads LQKENI. Losses at the gene ends were 8 bases for V and 0 bases for J; bases not matched to a gene: 4. The chain joins TRBV18 to TRBJ2-2; TRBD2 matches at 9 bases. The TCR comes from a woman under 30 in a cohort exposed to, infected with or recovered from COVID-19 (not recorded which). The sample comprised PBMCs or T cells enriched from blood (not recorded which). CDR3: CASTRLAANTGELFF. The CDR3 DNA reads TGTGCCAGCACCCGACTAGCGGCGAACACCGGGGAGCTGTTTTTT.